These 10 T cell receptor beta chains originate from one sample sequenced in a study of CD8 T cells in ankylosing spondylitis. Each CDR3 protein is one row after TCRdb ran MiXCR on the 5' RACE reads. There are about 64,000 distinct CDR3 sequences in the sample; more than 5.5% occur only once, and under 6% lies in the top ten. What was sequenced was synovial fluid, either unsorted or a sorted T cell fraction (not recorded which). These receptors were collected from a male donor with ankylosing spondylitis.

The J gene is TRBJ1-1, the V gene TRBV19; possible D gene TRBD1, 6 bases. Germline loops: CDR1 LNHDA, CDR2 SQIVND (reference sequence). The CDR3 consists of 13 residues. The V end lost 5 bases, the J end lost 0 bases, and 7 bases lay between the germline ends. The chain's CDR3 is CASSDRLNTEAFF. Here the CDR3 DNA reads TGTGCCAGTAGTGACAGGTTGAACACTGAAGCTTTCTTT.

This clonotype was recorded many times. This chain joins TRBV27 and TRBJ2-1; D call uncertain. CDR1 MNHEY and CDR2 SMNVEV come from the germline V gene (reference sequence). CDR3 length: 13 amino acids. V was shortened by 10 bases and J by 3 bases, with 13 bases between the two germline ends. CDR3 in amino acids: CATFTLSYNEQFF. In nucleotides, the CDR3 is TGTGCCACCTTTACACTGAGCTACAATGAGCAGTTCTTC.

This chain joins TRBV20-1 and TRBJ1-3, with TRBD1 identical over 7 bases. Germline-derived CDR1 and CDR2 are DFQATT and SNEGSKA (reference sequence). The length of the CDR3 is 16 residues. V gave up 0 bases and J gave up 7 bases; unmatched junction bases: 12. CDR3 in amino acids: CSARDLEGQADNTIYF. For the CDR3, the DNA is TGCAGTGCTAGAGATCTCGAAGGACAGGCCGATAACACCATATATTTT.

This clonotype was counted many times. The chain has TRBV28 and TRBJ2-7; D tentatively fits TRBD1 or TRBD2 (5 bases each). The CDR3 loop spans 15 amino acids. Germline V CDR1 and CDR2: MDHEN, SYDVKM. V was trimmed by 6 bases and J by 2 bases, leaving 17 bases between them. CDR3 DNA sequence: TGTGCCAGCAGCGCCTCCGGGACCCTAGCCTACGAGCAGTACTTC. It specifies CASSASGTLAYEQYF.

This clonotype was found a few times. The J gene is TRBJ2-3, the V gene TRBV28, with D perhaps matching TRBD1 (6 bases). V was shortened by 7 bases and J by 4 bases, with 15 bases between the two germline ends. The CDR3 extends over 14 amino acids. The germline CDR1 and CDR2 sequences are MDHEN and SYDVKM. The CDR3 DNA follows: TGTGCCAGCACCCCTCCAGAGGGGGCAGATACGCAGTATTTT. Protein: CASTPPEGADTQYF.

This clonotype was detected only a few times. The chain employs TRBV3-1 and TRBJ2-1; D is unclear. This CDR3 is 14 amino acids long. From germline, CDR1 is LGHDT and CDR2 YNNKEL (reference sequence). Between the trimmed V and J ends, which lost 1 base and 0 bases, there was a span of 4 bases. CDR3: CASSQVYSYNEQFF. For the CDR3, the DNA is TGTGCCAGCAGCCAAGTTTACTCCTACAATGAGCAGTTCTTC.

This clonotype has just a few counts. The chain links TRBV19 to TRBJ2-1, with TRBD2 identical over 10 bases. The CDR3 loop spans 14 amino acids. Germline V gene lookup returns CDR1 LNHDA and CDR2 SQIVND (reference sequence). Trimming took 7 bases from V and 7 from J; bases not matched to a gene: 7. In DNA, the CDR3 is TGTGCCAGTATGCAAGCGGGAGGGTGGAATGAGCAGTTCTTC. Encoded protein: CASMQAGGWNEQFF.

The sample holds a few counts of this clonotype. The chain uses TRBV6-6 and TRBJ2-7, with D uncertain. CDR1 and CDR2 (germline): MNHNY, SVGAGI (reference sequence). This CDR3 region has 13 residues. Trimming left V 6 bases short and J 7 bases short, with 16 bases between. The CDR3 here is CASSRVLPREQYF. Here the CDR3 DNA reads TGTGCCAGCAGCCGCGTACTCCCCCGGGAGCAGTACTTC.

This clonotype appeared a few times. The genes are TRBV28 and TRBJ1-1; D ambiguous. V shed 6 bases and J shed 7 bases, with 9 bases lying between them. The V gene's germline CDR1 is MDHEN and CDR2 SYDVKM. This CDR3 region has 11 residues. The CDR3 spells CASSTIREAFF. DNA for the CDR3: TGTGCCAGCAGCACCATTCGTGAAGCTTTCTTT.

This clonotype was seen at least ten times. This chain joins TRBV7-9 and TRBJ1-2, with D hard to call. The CDR3 consists of 16 residues. Germline-derived CDR1 and CDR2 are SEHNR and FQNEAQ (reference sequence). The V end was cut by 1 base, the J end by 0 bases, with 12 bases between. The CDR3 sequence is CASSLEFAGSNYGYTF. The CDR3 bases are TGTGCCAGCAGCTTAGAGTTTGCAGGTTCTAACTATGGCTACACCTTC.